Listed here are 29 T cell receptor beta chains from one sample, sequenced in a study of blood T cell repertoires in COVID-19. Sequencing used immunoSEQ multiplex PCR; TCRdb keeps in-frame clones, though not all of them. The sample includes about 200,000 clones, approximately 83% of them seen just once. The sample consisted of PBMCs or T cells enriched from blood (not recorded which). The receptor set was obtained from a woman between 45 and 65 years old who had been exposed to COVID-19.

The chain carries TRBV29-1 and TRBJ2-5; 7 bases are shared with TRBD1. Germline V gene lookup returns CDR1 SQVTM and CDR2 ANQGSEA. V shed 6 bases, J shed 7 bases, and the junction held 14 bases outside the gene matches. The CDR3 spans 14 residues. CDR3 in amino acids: CSVSWTGDAGTQYF. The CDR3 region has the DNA TGCAGCGTCTCCTGGACAGGTGACGCGGGGACCCAGTACTTC.

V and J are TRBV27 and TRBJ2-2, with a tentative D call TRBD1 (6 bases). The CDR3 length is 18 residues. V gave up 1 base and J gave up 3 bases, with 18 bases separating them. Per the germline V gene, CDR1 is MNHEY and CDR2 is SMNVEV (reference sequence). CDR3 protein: CASSLFAEMGAYTGELFF. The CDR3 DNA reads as TGTGCCAGCAGTTTATTCGCGGAAATGGGGGCATACACCGGGGAGCTGTTTTTT.

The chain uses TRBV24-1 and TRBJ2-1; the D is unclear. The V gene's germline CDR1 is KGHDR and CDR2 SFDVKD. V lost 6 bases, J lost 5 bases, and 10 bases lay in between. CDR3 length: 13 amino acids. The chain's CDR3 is CATSNPIDNEQFF. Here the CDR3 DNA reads TGTGCCACCAGTAACCCTATTGACAATGAGCAGTTCTTC.

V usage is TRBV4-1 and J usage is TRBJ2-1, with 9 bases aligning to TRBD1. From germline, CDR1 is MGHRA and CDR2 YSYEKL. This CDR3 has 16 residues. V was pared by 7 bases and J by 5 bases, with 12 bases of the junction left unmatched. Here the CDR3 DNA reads TGCGCCAGCAAGAGCGACACAGGGGGCATGGACAATGAGCAGTTCTTC. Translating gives CASKSDTGGMDNEQFF.

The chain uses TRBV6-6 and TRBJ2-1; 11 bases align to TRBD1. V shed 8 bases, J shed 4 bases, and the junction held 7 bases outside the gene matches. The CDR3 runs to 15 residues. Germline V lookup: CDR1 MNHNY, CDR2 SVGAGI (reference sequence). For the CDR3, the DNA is TGTGCCAGCCTAGGGGGACAGGGGGGATACAATGAGCAGTTCTTC. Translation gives CASLGGQGGYNEQFF.

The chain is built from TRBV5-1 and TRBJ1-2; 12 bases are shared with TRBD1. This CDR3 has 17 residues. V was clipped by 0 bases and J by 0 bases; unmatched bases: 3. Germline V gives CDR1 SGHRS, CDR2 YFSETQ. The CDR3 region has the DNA TGCGCCAGCAGCTTGGCCGGGACAGGGGGCTCTAACTATGGCTACACCTTC. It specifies CASSLAGTGGSNYGYTF.

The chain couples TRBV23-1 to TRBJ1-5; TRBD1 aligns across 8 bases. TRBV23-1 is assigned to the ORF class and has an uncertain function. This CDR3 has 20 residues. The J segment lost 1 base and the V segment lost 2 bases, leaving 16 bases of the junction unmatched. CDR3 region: CASSQLIYRGATVSNQPQHF. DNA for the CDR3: TGCGCCAGCAGTCAACTGATCTACAGGGGGGCGACGGTAAGCAATCAGCCCCAGCATTTT.

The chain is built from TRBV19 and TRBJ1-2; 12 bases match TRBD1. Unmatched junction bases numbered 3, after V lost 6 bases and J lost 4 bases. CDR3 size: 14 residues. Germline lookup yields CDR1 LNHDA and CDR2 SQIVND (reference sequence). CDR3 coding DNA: TGTGCCAGTAGGGGGACAGGGGGCTCCTATGGCTACACCTTC. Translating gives CASRGTGGSYGYTF.

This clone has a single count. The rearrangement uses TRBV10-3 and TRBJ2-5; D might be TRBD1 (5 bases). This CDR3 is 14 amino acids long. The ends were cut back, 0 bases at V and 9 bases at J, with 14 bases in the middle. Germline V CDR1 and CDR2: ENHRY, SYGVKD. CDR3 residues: CAISESGRQWPQYF. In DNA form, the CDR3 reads TGTGCCATCAGTGAGTCAGGAAGACAGTGGCCCCAGTACTTC.

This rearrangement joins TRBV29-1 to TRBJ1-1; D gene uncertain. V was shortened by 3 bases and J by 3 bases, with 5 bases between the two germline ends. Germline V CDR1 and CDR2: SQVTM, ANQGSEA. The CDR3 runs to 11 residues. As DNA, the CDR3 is TGCAGCGTTGACCGGGACACTGAAGCTTTCTTT. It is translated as CSVDRDTEAFF. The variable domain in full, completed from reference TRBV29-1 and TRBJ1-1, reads SAVISQKPSRDICQRGTSLTIQCQVDSQVTMMFWYRQQPGQSLTLIATANQGSEATYESGFVIDKFPISRPNLTFSTLTVSNMSPEDSSIYLCSVDRDTEAFFGQGTRLTVV.

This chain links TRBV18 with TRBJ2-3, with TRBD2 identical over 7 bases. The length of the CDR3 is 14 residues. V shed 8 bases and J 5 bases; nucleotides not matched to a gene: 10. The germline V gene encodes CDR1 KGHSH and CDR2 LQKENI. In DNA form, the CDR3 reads TGTGCCAGCCAGACGGCCAGGGAGGGAGATACGCAGTATTTT. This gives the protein CASQTAREGDTQYF.

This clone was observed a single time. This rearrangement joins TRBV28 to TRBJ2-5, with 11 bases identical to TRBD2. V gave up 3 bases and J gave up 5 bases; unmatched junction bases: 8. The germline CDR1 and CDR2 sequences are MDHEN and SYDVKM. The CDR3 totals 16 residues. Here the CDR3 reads CASSFSGGAPRETQYF. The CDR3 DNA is TGTGCCAGCAGTTTTAGCGGGGGGGCCCCGCGGGAGACCCAGTACTTC. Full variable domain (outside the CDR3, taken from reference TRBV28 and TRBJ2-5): DVKVTQSSRYLVKRTGEKVFLECVQDMDHENMFWYRQDPGLGLRLIYFSYDVKMKEKGDIPEGYSVSREKKERFSLILESASTNQTSMYLCASSFSGGAPRETQYFGPGTRLLVL.

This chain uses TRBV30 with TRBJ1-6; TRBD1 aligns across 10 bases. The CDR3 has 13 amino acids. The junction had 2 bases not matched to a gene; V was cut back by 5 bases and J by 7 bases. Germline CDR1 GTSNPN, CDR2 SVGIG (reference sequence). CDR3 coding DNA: TGTGCCTGGGCGGGACAGGGGAATTCACCCCTCCACTTT. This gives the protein CAWAGQGNSPLHF. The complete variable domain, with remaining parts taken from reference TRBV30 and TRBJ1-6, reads SQTIHQWPATLVQPVGSPLSLECTVEGTSNPNLYWYRQAAGRGLQLLFYSVGIGQISSEVPQNLSASRPQDRQFILSSKKLLLSDSGFYLCAWAGQGNSPLHFGNGTRLTVT.

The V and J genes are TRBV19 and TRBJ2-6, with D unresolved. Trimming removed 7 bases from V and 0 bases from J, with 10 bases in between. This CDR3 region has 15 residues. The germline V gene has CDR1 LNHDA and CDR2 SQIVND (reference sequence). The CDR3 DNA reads TGTGCCAGTAACTCATTCCACTCTGGGGCCAACGTCCTGACTTTC. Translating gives CASNSFHSGANVLTF. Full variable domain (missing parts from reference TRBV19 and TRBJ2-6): DGGITQSPKYLFRKEGQNVTLSCEQNLNHDAMYWYRQDPGQGLRLIYYSQIVNDFQKGDIAEGYSVSREKKESFPLTVTSAQKNPTAFYLCASNSFHSGANVLTFGAGSRLTVL.

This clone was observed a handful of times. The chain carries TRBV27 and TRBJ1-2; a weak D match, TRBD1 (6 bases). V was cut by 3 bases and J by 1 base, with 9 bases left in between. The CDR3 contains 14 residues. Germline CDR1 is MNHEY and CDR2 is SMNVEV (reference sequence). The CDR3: CASSLRGNNYGYTF. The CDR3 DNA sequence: TGTGCCAGCAGTTTGAGGGGGAATAACTATGGCTACACCTTC.

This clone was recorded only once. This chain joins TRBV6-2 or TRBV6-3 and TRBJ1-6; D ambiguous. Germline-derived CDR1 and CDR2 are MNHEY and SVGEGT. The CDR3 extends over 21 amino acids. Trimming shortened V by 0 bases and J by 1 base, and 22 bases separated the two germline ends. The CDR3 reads CASSYSMIGGGPASYNSPLHF. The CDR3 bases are TGTGCCAGCAGTTACTCGATGATCGGTGGAGGGCCGGCATCCTATAATTCACCCCTCCACTTT.

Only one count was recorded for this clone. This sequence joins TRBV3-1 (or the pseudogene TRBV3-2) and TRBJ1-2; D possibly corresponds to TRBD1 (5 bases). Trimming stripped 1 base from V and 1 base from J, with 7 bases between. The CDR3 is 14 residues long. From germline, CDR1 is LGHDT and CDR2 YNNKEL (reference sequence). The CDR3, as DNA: TGTGCCAGCAGCCAAGGACAGATTAACTATGGCTACACCTTC. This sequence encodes CASSQGQINYGYTF.

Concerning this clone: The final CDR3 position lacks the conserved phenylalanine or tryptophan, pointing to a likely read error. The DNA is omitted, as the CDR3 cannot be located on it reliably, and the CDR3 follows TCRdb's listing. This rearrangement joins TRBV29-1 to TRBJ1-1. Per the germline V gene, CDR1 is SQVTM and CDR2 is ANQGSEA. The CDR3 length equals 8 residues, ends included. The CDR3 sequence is CSVEGPSM.

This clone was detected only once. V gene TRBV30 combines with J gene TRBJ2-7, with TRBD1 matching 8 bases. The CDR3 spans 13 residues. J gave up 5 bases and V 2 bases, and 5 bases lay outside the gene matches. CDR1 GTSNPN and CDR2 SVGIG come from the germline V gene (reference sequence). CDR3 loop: CAWSQIQGDEQYF. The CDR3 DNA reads TGTGCCTGGAGTCAAATACAGGGGGACGAGCAGTACTTC.

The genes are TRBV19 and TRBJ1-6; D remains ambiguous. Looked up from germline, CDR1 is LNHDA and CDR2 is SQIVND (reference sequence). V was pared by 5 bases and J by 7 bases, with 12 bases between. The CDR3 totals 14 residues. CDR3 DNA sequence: TGTGCCAGTAGTCGGTCCCGTTACAATTCACCCCTCCACTTT. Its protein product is CASSRSRYNSPLHF.

The CDR3 DNA reads TGTGCCAGCAGCTTCGCCAGTCCAAACACCGGGGAGCTGTTTTTT. Its protein is CASSFASPNTGELFF. The chain couples TRBV7-7 to TRBJ2-2, with D unresolved. CDR3 length: 15 amino acids. Deletions cut 3 bases from V and 2 bases from J, with 10 bases between. CDR1 is SSHAT, CDR2 FNYEAQ, per germline (reference sequence).

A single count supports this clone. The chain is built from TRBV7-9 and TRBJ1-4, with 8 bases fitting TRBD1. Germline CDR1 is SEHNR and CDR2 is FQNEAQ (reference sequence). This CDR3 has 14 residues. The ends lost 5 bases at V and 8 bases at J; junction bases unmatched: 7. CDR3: CASSRTGLEEKLFF. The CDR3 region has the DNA TGTGCCAGCAGCCGGACAGGGTTGGAAGAAAAACTGTTTTTT.

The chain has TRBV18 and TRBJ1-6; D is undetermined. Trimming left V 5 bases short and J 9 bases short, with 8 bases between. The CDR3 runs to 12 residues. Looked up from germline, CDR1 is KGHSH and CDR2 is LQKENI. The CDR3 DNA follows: TGTGCCAGCTCAGGAGGGTTTTCACCCCTCCACTTT. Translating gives CASSGGFSPLHF.

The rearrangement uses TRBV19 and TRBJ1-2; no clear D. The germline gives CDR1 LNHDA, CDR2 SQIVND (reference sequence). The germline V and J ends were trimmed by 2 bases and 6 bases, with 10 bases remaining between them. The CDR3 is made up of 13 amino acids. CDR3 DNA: TGTGCCAGTAGTATAATGGTGACAAATGGCTACACCTTC. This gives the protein CASSIMVTNGYTF.

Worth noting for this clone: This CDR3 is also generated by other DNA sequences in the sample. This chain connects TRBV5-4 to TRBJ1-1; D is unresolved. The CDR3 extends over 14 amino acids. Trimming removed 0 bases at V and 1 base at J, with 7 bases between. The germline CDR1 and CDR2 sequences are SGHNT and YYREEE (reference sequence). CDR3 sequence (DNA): TGTGCCAGCAGCTTGGAACAGAGGAACACTGAAGCTTTCTTT. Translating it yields CASSLEQRNTEAFF.

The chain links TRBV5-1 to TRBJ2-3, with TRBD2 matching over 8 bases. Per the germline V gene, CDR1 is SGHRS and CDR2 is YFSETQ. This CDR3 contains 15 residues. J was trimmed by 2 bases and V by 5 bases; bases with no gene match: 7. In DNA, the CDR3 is TGCGCCAGCAGTCCAAGTAGCGGGGCCACAGATACGCAGTATTTT. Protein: CASSPSSGATDTQYF.

The CDR3 sequence is CASSLGPGLGGTDTQYF. CDR3 in DNA: TGTGCCAGCAGCTTAGGACCGGGGTTGGGAGGCACAGATACGCAGTATTTT. The rearrangement uses TRBV7-9 and TRBJ2-3, with D maybe TRBD2 (5 bases). The CDR3 has 17 amino acids. Between the trimmed V and J ends, which lost 1 base and 1 base, there was a span of 15 bases. Germline lookup yields CDR1 SEHNR and CDR2 FQNEAQ (reference sequence).

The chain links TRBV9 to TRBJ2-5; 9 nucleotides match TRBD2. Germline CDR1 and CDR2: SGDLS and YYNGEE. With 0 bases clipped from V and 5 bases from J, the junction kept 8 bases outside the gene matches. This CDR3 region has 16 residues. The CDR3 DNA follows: TGTGCCAGCAGCGTAGGTTTAGCGGGGGTGGTCGAGACCCAGTACTTC. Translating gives CASSVGLAGVVETQYF.

The CDR3 sequence: CASSSEIYEKLFF. CDR3 nucleotides: TGCGCCAGCAGCTCCGAGATTTATGAAAAACTGTTTTTT. The rearrangement links TRBV4-3 to TRBJ1-4; D is unclear. Trimming took off 5 bases at V and 6 bases at J, with 10 bases between the two ends. The CDR3 spans 13 residues. Germline V gene data show CDR1 as LGHNA and CDR2 as YSLEER.